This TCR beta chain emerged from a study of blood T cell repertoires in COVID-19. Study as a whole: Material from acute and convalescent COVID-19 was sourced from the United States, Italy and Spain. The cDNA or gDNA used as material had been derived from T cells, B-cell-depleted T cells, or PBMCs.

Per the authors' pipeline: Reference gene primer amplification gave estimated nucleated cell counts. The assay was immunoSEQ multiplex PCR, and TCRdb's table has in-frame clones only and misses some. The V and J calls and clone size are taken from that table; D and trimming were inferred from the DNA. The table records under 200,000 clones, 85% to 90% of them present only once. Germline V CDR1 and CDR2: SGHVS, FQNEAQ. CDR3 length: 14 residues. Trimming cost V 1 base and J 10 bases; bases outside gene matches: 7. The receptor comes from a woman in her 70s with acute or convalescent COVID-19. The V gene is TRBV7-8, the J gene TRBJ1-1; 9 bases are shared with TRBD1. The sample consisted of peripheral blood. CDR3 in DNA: TGTGCCAGCAGCTTAGATGGGACAGGGCGGGCAGCTTTCTTT. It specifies CASSLDGTGRAAFF.